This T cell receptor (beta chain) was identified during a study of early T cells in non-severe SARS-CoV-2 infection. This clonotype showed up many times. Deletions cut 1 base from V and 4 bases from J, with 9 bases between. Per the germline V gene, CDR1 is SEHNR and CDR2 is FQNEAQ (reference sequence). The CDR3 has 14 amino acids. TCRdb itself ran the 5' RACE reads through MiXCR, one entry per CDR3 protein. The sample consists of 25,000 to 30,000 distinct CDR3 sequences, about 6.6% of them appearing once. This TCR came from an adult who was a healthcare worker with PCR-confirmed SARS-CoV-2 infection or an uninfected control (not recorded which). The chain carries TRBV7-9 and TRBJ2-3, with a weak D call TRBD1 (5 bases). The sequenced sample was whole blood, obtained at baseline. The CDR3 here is CASSLGSGSDTQYF. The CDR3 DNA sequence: TGTGCCAGCAGCTTAGGGTCAGGGTCAGATACGCAGTATTTT.